Presented here are 30 T cell receptor beta chains from one specimen sequenced in a study of blood T cell repertoires in COVID-19. Data came from immunoSEQ multiplex PCR; TCRdb stores just in-frame clones and leaves some out. The top ten clones hold roughly 11% of a sample with approximately 280,000 clones, approximately 85% of them seen once. Sequences were obtained from peripheral blood. The source of these receptors is a woman between 70 and 85 years old with acute or convalescent COVID-19.

This clone has a single count. V gene TRBV11-2 combines with J gene TRBJ2-5; no clear D. With 3 bases removed from V and 1 base from J, the gap between germline ends came to 9 bases. CDR1 SGHAT and CDR2 FQNNGV come from the germline V gene. This CDR3 has 14 amino acids. The CDR3 region has the DNA TGTGCCAGCAGCTTGACGGCAGGCCAAGAGACCCAGTACTTC. Translated: CASSLTAGQETQYF.

J is TRBJ2-1 and V is TRBV4-1; 8 nucleotides align to TRBD2. In germline, CDR1 is MGHRA, CDR2 YSYEKL. The V gene end was trimmed by 4 bases and the J gene end by 1 base; junction bases not matched to a gene: 12. CDR3 length equals 18 residues. The CDR3 sequence is CASSPSGTSRISYNEQFF. CDR3 in DNA: TGCGCCAGCAGCCCATCCGGGACTAGTAGAATTTCCTACAATGAGCAGTTCTTC.

CDR3 amino acids: CASSNGRRGNTEAFF. CDR3 in DNA: TGTGCCAGCAGTAACGGACGTAGGGGGAACACTGAAGCTTTCTTT. The chain uses TRBV2 and TRBJ1-1; possibly TRBD1 for D (5 bases). V was cut by 5 bases and J by 1 base, with 14 bases left in between. The CDR3 has 15 amino acids. CDR1 is SNHLY, CDR2 FYNNEI, per germline. Supplemented by reference TRBV2 and TRBJ1-1, the full variable domain reads EPEVTQTPSHQVTQMGQEVILRCVPISNHLYFYWYRQILGQKVEFLVSFYNNEISEKSEIFDDQFSVERPDGSNFTLKIRSTKLEDSAMYFCASSNGRRGNTEAFFGQGTRLTVV.

The J gene is TRBJ2-3, the V gene TRBV7-9; 10 positions agree with TRBD2. CDR1 SEHNR and CDR2 FQNEAQ come from the germline V gene (reference sequence). There are 19 residues in the CDR3. The trim removed 1 base at V and 0 bases at J, leaving 10 bases unmatched. The CDR3 is CASSLGITSGATSTDTQYF. In nucleotides, the CDR3 is TGTGCCAGCAGCTTAGGAATCACTAGCGGGGCAACTAGCACAGATACGCAGTATTTT.

J is TRBJ1-1 and V is TRBV6-5; tentatively, D is TRBD1 (5 bases). CDR1 and CDR2 from the germline V gene are MNHEY and SVGAGI. The CDR3 runs to 13 residues. Between the trimmed V and J ends, which lost 7 bases and 5 bases, there was a span of 14 bases. This chain's CDR3 is CASIPAGGTEAFF. CDR3 DNA: TGTGCCAGCATCCCCGCGGGGGGGACTGAAGCTTTCTTT.

The chain is built from TRBV7-9 and TRBJ1-3; no reliable D call. Germline V gene lookup returns CDR1 SEHNR and CDR2 FQNEAQ (reference sequence). This CDR3 contains 14 residues. Trimming pared 1 base from V and 0 bases from J, leaving 4 bases between. CDR3 sequence reads: CASSLDSSGNTIYF. The CDR3 DNA is TGTGCCAGCAGCTTAGACAGCTCTGGAAACACCATATATTTT. Full variable domain (outside the CDR3, taken from reference TRBV7-9 and TRBJ1-3): DTGVSQNPRHKITKRGQNVTFRCDPISEHNRLYWYRQTLGQGPEFLTYFQNEAQLEKSRLLSDRFSAERPKGSFSTLEIQRTEQGDSAMYLCASSLDSSGNTIYFGEGSWLTVV.

The V call is TRBV3-1 (or the pseudogene TRBV3-2), the J call TRBJ2-3, with 7 bases lining up with TRBD2. There are 16 residues in the CDR3. Germline V gene data show CDR1 as LGHDT and CDR2 as YNNKEL (reference sequence). J gave up 3 bases and V 6 bases, and 12 bases lay outside the gene matches. In nucleotides, the CDR3 is TGTGCCAGCAGTCCGTCTCGAGCGGGGCTGACAGATACGCAGTATTTT. Its protein is CASSPSRAGLTDTQYF.

V is TRBV6-2 or TRBV6-3 and J is TRBJ1-1, with D uncertain. V was pared by 4 bases and J by 4 bases, with 7 bases between. The length of the CDR3 is 12 residues. Per the germline V gene, CDR1 is MNHEY and CDR2 is SVGEGT. The CDR3 protein is CASSLQSTEAFF. CDR3 sequence (DNA): TGTGCCAGCAGTTTACAGAGCACTGAAGCTTTCTTT.

The chain recombines TRBV5-1 with TRBJ2-1; TRBD2 matches 9 bases. J lost 9 bases, V lost 1 base, and 5 bases had no gene match. The CDR3 totals 14 residues. Germline values: CDR1 SGHRS, CDR2 YFSETQ. The CDR3 spells CASSLLRGGVEQFF. In nucleotides, the CDR3 is TGCGCCAGCAGCTTGTTGCGGGGGGGCGTTGAGCAGTTCTTC.

This clone was seen more than once but under ten times. This rearrangement joins TRBV5-4 to TRBJ2-3, with D maybe TRBD1 (6 bases). The CDR3 is 15 residues long. The V gene's germline CDR1 is SGHNT and CDR2 YYREEE (reference sequence). V was pared by 4 bases and J by 1 base, with 13 bases between. The CDR3 loop reads CASSRRDTRTDTQYF. In DNA form, the CDR3 reads TGTGCCAGCAGCCGCCGGGACACTCGCACAGATACGCAGTATTTT.

The rearrangement joins TRBV2 to TRBJ1-2; 9 nucleotides align to TRBD1. Germline CDR1 reads SNHLY; CDR2 reads FYNNEI. This CDR3 region has 13 residues. Trimming took 8 bases from V and 5 from J; bases not matched to a gene: 6. The CDR3 DNA reads as TGTGCCAGCGGGGACAGGGTGGGATATGGCTACACCTTC. Translating it yields CASGDRVGYGYTF.

The CDR3 sequence is CAWSLQGTGELFF. The CDR3 DNA follows: TGTGCCTGGTCCCTCCAGGGGACCGGGGAGCTGTTTTTT. The chain links TRBV30 to TRBJ2-2, with D perhaps TRBD1 (6 bases). The CDR3 runs 13 residues. Germline values: CDR1 GTSNPN, CDR2 SVGIG (reference sequence). The V end was cut by 5 bases, the J end by 5 bases, with 12 bases between.

The chain employs TRBV5-1 and TRBJ1-1; D unresolved. The germline V gene encodes CDR1 SGHRS and CDR2 YFSETQ. The CDR3 runs to 17 residues. Trimming removed 4 bases at V and 1 base at J, with 20 bases between. The CDR3 region is CASSPTGSPEGNTEAFF. In nucleotides, the CDR3 is TGCGCCAGCAGCCCCACCGGGTCCCCCGAGGGGAACACTGAAGCTTTCTTT.

This clone was found a few times. The chain employs TRBV6-5 and TRBJ1-1; possibly TRBD1 for D (5 bases). Trimming removed 1 base from V and 11 bases from J, with 11 bases in between. Germline lookup yields CDR1 MNHEY and CDR2 SVGAGI. The CDR3 runs 12 residues. The CDR3 sequence: CASSYYGGEAFF. The CDR3, as DNA: TGTGCCAGCAGTTACTACGGGGGTGAGGCTTTCTTT.

The CDR3 protein is CASRQGVQPQHF. The CDR3 nucleotides are TGTGCCAGCAGACAGGGGGTTCAGCCCCAGCATTTT. The chain uses TRBV6-1 and TRBJ1-5, with 8 bases matching TRBD1. This CDR3 is 12 amino acids long. CDR1 and CDR2 (germline): MNHNS, SASEGT. V lost 6 bases to trimming and J lost 6 bases; unmatched junction nucleotides: 1.

This rearrangement joins TRBV6-5 to TRBJ2-7, with D unclear. V lost 0 bases to trimming and J lost 2 bases, with 8 bases between them. The CDR3 is 14 residues long. The V gene's germline CDR1 is MNHEY and CDR2 SVGAGI. Here the CDR3 DNA reads TGTGCCAGCAGTTACTCGTTAACACCCTACGAGCAGTACTTC. Protein sequence: CASSYSLTPYEQYF.

This chain joins TRBV6-5 and TRBJ1-2, with a possible D match to TRBD1 (5 bases). The CDR3 is 15 residues long. The V gene lost 4 bases and the J gene lost 0 bases, with 12 bases spanning the gap. Germline V gene lookup returns CDR1 MNHEY and CDR2 SVGAGI. In DNA form, the CDR3 reads TGTGCCAGCAGTTCCCCGGCAGGGCCTAACTATGGCTACACCTTC. Amino acid sequence: CASSSPAGPNYGYTF.

The chain recombines TRBV6-5 with TRBJ1-6, with TRBD1 matching over 7 bases. Germline V lookup: CDR1 MNHEY, CDR2 SVGAGI. This CDR3 contains 15 residues. Trimming took 6 bases from V and 7 from J; bases not matched to a gene: 9. The CDR3 loop reads CASRRTGEGNSPLHF. CDR3 bases: TGTGCCAGCAGACGGACAGGAGAGGGGAATTCACCCCTCCACTTT.

This clone appeared a single time. The V gene is TRBV3-1 (or the pseudogene TRBV3-2), the J gene TRBJ1-1; D possibly corresponds to TRBD1 (6 bases). CDR1 and CDR2 (germline): LGHDT, YNNKEL (reference sequence). Trimming shortened V by 3 bases and J by 1 base, and 9 bases separated the two germline ends. This CDR3 region has 14 residues. The CDR3: CASSHRTENTEAFF. CDR3 nucleotides: TGTGCCAGCAGCCACCGGACAGAGAACACTGAAGCTTTCTTT.

Regarding this clone: The sample has other DNA sequences that encode this CDR3 too. V and J are TRBV12-3 or TRBV12-4 and TRBJ2-7, with a weak D call TRBD1 (6 bases). V was clipped by 2 bases and J by 1 base, with 6 bases between them. There are 13 residues in the CDR3. The CDR3 region has the DNA TGTGCCAGCAGTTTAAGGGGGTCCTACGAGCAGTACTTC. Protein sequence: CASSLRGSYEQYF.

This clone was seen a handful of times. The chain is built from TRBV2 and TRBJ2-7, with a weak D call TRBD2 (6 bases). V was cut by 6 bases and J by 2 bases, with 8 bases left in between. Germline V gene data show CDR1 as SNHLY and CDR2 as FYNNEI. The CDR3 totals 12 residues. The CDR3 DNA reads TGTGCCAGCAGCAGGGAGGCCTACGAGCAGTACTTC. Its translation is CASSREAYEQYF.

V gene TRBV3-1 (or the pseudogene TRBV3-2) combines with J gene TRBJ2-5, with 9 positions matching TRBD2. Germline CDR1 and CDR2: LGHDT and YNNKEL (reference sequence). V was pared by 1 base and J by 5 bases, with 8 bases of the junction left unmatched. CDR3 length: 16 amino acids. CDR3 bases: TGTGCCAGCAGCCAAGTTCGGCGGGGGGGCCGCGAGACCCAGTACTTC. As protein: CASSQVRRGGRETQYF.

This chain joins TRBV7-9 and TRBJ2-5, with a possible D match to TRBD1 (6 bases). The CDR3 is 14 amino acids. V was clipped by 5 bases and J by 0 bases, with 10 bases between them. Germline CDR1 reads SEHNR; CDR2 reads FQNEAQ (reference sequence). CDR3 residues: CASSRHRDQETQYF. The CDR3 DNA reads as TGTGCCAGCAGCCGCCACAGGGACCAAGAGACCCAGTACTTC. Variable domain in full (rest from reference TRBV7-9 and TRBJ2-5): DTGVSQNPRHKITKRGQNVTFRCDPISEHNRLYWYRQTLGQGPEFLTYFQNEAQLEKSRLLSDRFSAERPKGSFSTLEIQRTEQGDSAMYLCASSRHRDQETQYFGPGTRLLVL.

The chain joins TRBV5-8 to TRBJ1-1; D unclear. The CDR3 consists of 16 residues. Germline V gene lookup returns CDR1 SGHTS and CDR2 YDEGEE. Trimming pared 1 base from V and 1 base from J, leaving 14 bases between. CDR3 amino acids: CASSLFGGGWNTEAFF. The CDR3 coding sequence is TGTGCCAGCAGCTTGTTCGGTGGCGGATGGAACACTGAAGCTTTCTTT.

The V call is TRBV2, the J call TRBJ2-2; D is uncertain. This CDR3 contains 15 residues. The V gene lost 8 bases and the J gene lost 1 base, with 14 bases spanning the gap. CDR1 is SNHLY, CDR2 FYNNEI, per germline. The CDR3 here is CASEENRVNTGELFF. CDR3 coding DNA: TGTGCCAGCGAGGAGAATCGGGTGAACACCGGGGAGCTGTTTTTT.

The V gene is TRBV12-3 or TRBV12-4, the J gene TRBJ1-2; D ambiguous. This CDR3 spans 13 amino acids. V was clipped by 6 bases and J by 5 bases, with 13 bases between them. The CDR3 reads CASSYNAAYGYTF. The CDR3 coding sequence is TGTGCCAGCAGCTATAACGCCGCTTATGGCTACACCTTC.

The chain couples TRBV7-9 to TRBJ1-4; TRBD1 is a possible D gene (6 bases). V was cut by 4 bases and J by 4 bases, with 13 bases left in between. Germline V CDR1 and CDR2: SEHNR, FQNEAQ (reference sequence). The CDR3 length is 15 residues. The CDR3 protein is CASSSQGPSNEKLFF. Here the CDR3 DNA reads TGTGCCAGCAGCTCCCAGGGGCCGAGTAATGAAAAACTGTTTTTT.

The chain employs TRBV28 and TRBJ2-7; possible D gene TRBD1, 5 bases. Germline values: CDR1 MDHEN, CDR2 SYDVKM. There are 10 residues in the CDR3. Trimming pared 7 bases from V and 6 bases from J, leaving 7 bases between. In DNA form, the CDR3 reads TGTGCCAGCATGGGGCTCGAGCAGTACTTC. This encodes CASMGLEQYF. Full variable domain (missing parts from reference TRBV28 and TRBJ2-7): DVKVTQSSRYLVKRTGEKVFLECVQDMDHENMFWYRQDPGLGLRLIYFSYDVKMKEKGDIPEGYSVSREKKERFSLILESASTNQTSMYLCASMGLEQYFGPGTRLTVT.

The J gene is TRBJ2-1, the V gene TRBV24-1; 9 positions match TRBD1. The germline V gene has CDR1 KGHDR and CDR2 SFDVKD. There are 16 residues in the CDR3. After removal of 4 bases from V and 0 bases from J, the junction contained 3 bases not matched to a gene. The CDR3, as DNA: TGTGCCACCAGTGAGGCACAGGGGGCCTCCTACAATGAGCAGTTCTTC. Its translation: CATSEAQGASYNEQFF.

This chain joins TRBV11-2 and TRBJ1-2; TRBD1 agrees at 9 bases. Trimming took 6 bases from V and 3 from J; bases not matched to a gene: 5. The CDR3 is 14 amino acids. CDR1 and CDR2 (germline): SGHAT, FQNNGV. DNA of the CDR3: TGTGCCAGCAGGCCGGGGGACAGGGACTATGGCTACACCTTC. This translates into CASRPGDRDYGYTF.